One and the same sample provided the 10 T cell receptor beta chains below, sequenced in a study of T cell changes during pregnancy in multiple sclerosis. TCRdb's table, derived via immunoSEQ multiplex PCR, lists solely in-frame clones and lacks some. The table lists some 90,000 clones, about nine tenths of them singletons. The sample in question was peripheral blood, obtained after pregnancy. These receptors were collected from a female donor in good health, enrolled as a control in a pregnancy study.

The genes are TRBV9 and TRBJ1-4, with a weak D call TRBD1 (5 bases). Germline V gene lookup returns CDR1 SGDLS and CDR2 YYNGEE. The CDR3 covers 12 residues. Between the trimmed V and J ends, which lost 2 bases and 12 bases, there was a span of 11 bases. As DNA, the CDR3 is TGTGCCAGCAGCGTCCCCTCGGGGGAACTGTTTTTT. Its protein is CASSVPSGELFF.

This chain joins TRBV5-1 and TRBJ2-3, with D perhaps TRBD2 (5 bases). This CDR3 has 15 amino acids. In germline, CDR1 is SGHRS, CDR2 YFSETQ. V lost 4 bases to trimming and J lost 6 bases, with 18 bases between them. CDR3 sequence reads: CASSPRGQRWDTQYF. The CDR3 nucleotides read TGCGCCAGCAGCCCCCGGGGTCAGAGATGGGATACGCAGTATTTT.

The rearrangement joins TRBV4-3 to TRBJ2-3, with D possibly TRBD1 on 6 matching bases. The CDR3 totals 15 residues. Germline V CDR1 and CDR2: LGHNA, YSLEER. V was cut by 4 bases and J by 1 base, with 12 bases left in between. The CDR3 DNA follows: TGCGCCAGCAGCCGGACAGTGGGGGGCACAGATACGCAGTATTTT. Encoded protein: CASSRTVGGTDTQYF.

The chain is built from TRBV7-2 and TRBJ1-4; the match to TRBD1 covers 8 bases. V lost 2 bases to trimming and J lost 4 bases; unmatched junction nucleotides: 3. The germline V gene encodes CDR1 SGHTA and CDR2 FQGNSA. This CDR3 has 15 residues. CDR3 in DNA: TGTGCCAGCAGCTTAAGTGGACAGGGTAATGAAAAACTGTTTTTT. This translates into CASSLSGQGNEKLFF.

The CDR3 region has the DNA TGTGCCAGCAAATGGGCCGGGGGCACTGAAGCTTTCTTT. Residues: CASKWAGGTEAFF. The chain couples TRBV2 to TRBJ1-1; D possibly corresponds to TRBD1 (5 bases). Trimming pared 7 bases from V and 4 bases from J, leaving 13 bases between. This CDR3 spans 13 amino acids. Germline V gene sequence: CDR1 SNHLY, CDR2 FYNNEI.

The chain uses TRBV9 and TRBJ1-1, with D maybe TRBD1 (6 bases). This CDR3 contains 16 residues. The V end was cut by 2 bases, the J end by 0 bases, with 14 bases between. Germline V lookup: CDR1 SGDLS, CDR2 YYNGEE. The CDR3 DNA reads TGTGCCAGCAGCGTTCCTCCTGCAGGGGTGAACACTGAAGCTTTCTTT. Amino acids: CASSVPPAGVNTEAFF.

This chain connects TRBV19 to TRBJ2-3; 9 bases are shared with TRBD2. Losses at the gene ends were 3 bases for V and 7 bases for J; bases not matched to a gene: 8. The CDR3 loop spans 15 amino acids. Germline V gene sequence: CDR1 LNHDA, CDR2 SQIVND (reference sequence). CDR3 sequence reads: CASSMRSGGTHTQYF. The CDR3 DNA reads TGTGCCAGTAGTATGCGGAGCGGGGGGACCCATACGCAGTATTTT.

In DNA, the CDR3 is TGTGCCAGCAGCTTACAGGGGAGACGACCGTTCTTC. Its protein is CASSLQGRRPFF. The chain links TRBV11-3 to TRBJ2-1; the D gene is possibly TRBD1 (6 bases). Trimming stripped 2 bases from V and 15 bases from J, with 14 bases between. The CDR3 totals 12 residues. CDR1 is SGHNT, CDR2 YENEEA, per germline. The complete variable domain, with remaining parts taken from reference TRBV11-3 and TRBJ2-1, reads EAGVVQSPRYKIIEKKQPVAFWCNPISGHNTLYWYLQNLGQGPELLIRYENEEAVDDSQLPKDRFSAERLKGVDSTLKIQPAELGDSAVYLCASSLQGRRPFFGPGTRLTVL.

The chain carries TRBV5-6 and TRBJ2-5, with 11 bases identical to TRBD1. This CDR3 comprises 15 residues. Germline V gene sequence: CDR1 SGHDT, CDR2 YYEEEE. The V segment lost 0 bases and the J segment 4 bases; nucleotides outside the gene matches: 2. The CDR3 sequence is CASSLVGTGGETQYF. The CDR3 DNA is TGTGCCAGCAGCTTGGTGGGGACAGGGGGAGAGACCCAGTACTTC.

This chain joins TRBV18 and TRBJ2-7; the D is unclear. Germline V lookup: CDR1 KGHSH, CDR2 LQKENI. The CDR3 has 13 residues. V was shortened by 3 bases and J by 1 base, with 7 bases between the two germline ends. The CDR3 sequence is CASSPSLSYEQYF. The DNA of the CDR3 is TGTGCCAGCTCACCCTCCCTTTCCTACGAGCAGTACTTC.